What follows are 23 T cell receptor beta chains derived from one specimen sequenced in a study of blood T cells in healthy people across ages. Using a J-beta primer mix together with a sample-barcoded 5' primer, a second PCR was run for roughly 6 to 12 cycles. MiXCR, applied by TCRdb to the 5' RACE reads, yields one record per CDR3 protein. The sample shows roughly 1,500,000 distinct CDR3 sequences, about 35% of them seen only once. The sequenced sample consisted of blood. The source is a woman in her thirties in good health.

This clonotype was found a few times. The chain couples TRBV20-1 to TRBJ1-2; D is unresolved. From germline, CDR1 is DFQATT and CDR2 SNEGSKA (reference sequence). This CDR3 spans 16 amino acids. V lost 1 base, J lost 6 bases, and 21 bases lay in between. CDR3 in DNA: TGCAGTGCTAGAGCGGGGTCCGTTTCCCTTAGCCATGGCTACACCTTC. Translated, it gives CSARAGSVSLSHGYTF.

The gene calls are TRBV6-2 or TRBV6-3 and TRBJ2-2; the D call may be TRBD1 or TRBD2 (5 bases each). The CDR3 runs 18 residues. Germline V CDR1 and CDR2: MNHEY, SVGEGT. Trimming left V 2 bases short and J 3 bases short, with 19 bases between. The CDR3 spells CASSYQRDLLPDTGELFF. DNA of the CDR3: TGTGCCAGCAGTTACCAAAGGGACCTTCTTCCCGACACCGGGGAGCTGTTTTTT.

This clonotype was observed a single time. The V gene is TRBV30, the J gene TRBJ1-1; no reliable D call. V lost 4 bases and J lost 6, with 15 bases in between. The CDR3 totals 13 residues. Germline lookup yields CDR1 GTSNPN and CDR2 SVGIG (reference sequence). The CDR3 here is CAWKDRVESEAFF. CDR3 DNA sequence: TGTGCCTGGAAGGATAGGGTGGAATCTGAAGCTTTCTTT.

This clonotype was seen a few times. The chain uses TRBV5-1 and TRBJ2-3; TRBD2 matches at 7 bases. Germline V CDR1 and CDR2: SGHRS, YFSETQ. The CDR3 consists of 16 residues. Trimming removed 5 bases from V and 2 bases from J; junction bases left unmatched: 11. The CDR3 DNA sequence: TGCGCCAGCAGGGCCCCCCCAGCGGGGCCCACAGATACGCAGTATTTT. It specifies CASRAPPAGPTDTQYF.

This clonotype was seen just once. The chain links TRBV6-5 to TRBJ2-1; D is unclear. V was trimmed by 6 bases and J by 0 bases, leaving 15 bases between them. Per the germline V gene, CDR1 is MNHEY and CDR2 is SVGAGI. This CDR3 has 16 amino acids. The CDR3 spells CASSSRHRGSYNEQFF. As DNA, the CDR3 is TGTGCCAGCAGCTCACGTCACAGAGGCTCCTACAATGAGCAGTTCTTC.

This clonotype has more than one count but fewer than ten. The gene calls are TRBV30 and TRBJ2-7, with TRBD1 matching over 7 bases. The CDR3 extends over 12 amino acids. The germline V gene encodes CDR1 GTSNPN and CDR2 SVGIG (reference sequence). The V segment lost 4 bases and the J segment 7 bases; nucleotides outside the gene matches: 7. The CDR3 region is CAWTRDSWEQYF. The CDR3 coding sequence is TGTGCCTGGACTAGGGACAGTTGGGAGCAGTACTTC.

The V call is TRBV20-1, the J call TRBJ1-5, with TRBD1 as a possible D gene (6 bases). V lost 6 bases to trimming and J lost 2 bases, with 14 bases between them. This CDR3 is 14 amino acids long. The germline V gene has CDR1 DFQATT and CDR2 SNEGSKA (reference sequence). The chain's CDR3 is CSATGDIGNQPQHF. Written as DNA, the CDR3 is TGCAGTGCAACGGGGGACATCGGCAATCAGCCCCAGCATTTT.

In this sample, this clonotype turned up many times. The genes are TRBV5-1 and TRBJ2-3; the match to TRBD2 covers 10 bases. V shed 3 bases and J 6 bases; nucleotides not matched to a gene: 4. Germline-derived CDR1 and CDR2 are SGHRS and YFSETQ. CDR3 size: 14 residues. The CDR3, as DNA: TGCGCCAGCAGCTGGAGCGGGGGGGGTGATACGCAGTATTTT. Its translation: CASSWSGGGDTQYF.

Only a few counts were recorded for this clonotype. The genes are TRBV10-3 and TRBJ2-7; 10 bases align to TRBD1. Losses at the gene ends were 8 bases for V and 5 bases for J; bases not matched to a gene: 6. The CDR3 is 13 amino acids. Per germline, CDR1 ENHRY and CDR2 SYGVKD. The CDR3 protein is CAIGTGDIDEQYF. As DNA, the CDR3 is TGTGCCATCGGGACAGGGGATATCGACGAGCAGTACTTC.

The rearrangement joins TRBV20-1 to TRBJ2-1; 9 nucleotides align to TRBD2. V dropped 2 bases and J dropped 4; count of bases not matched to a gene: 9. Looked up from germline, CDR1 is DFQATT and CDR2 is SNEGSKA (reference sequence). The CDR3 loop spans 16 amino acids. The chain's CDR3 is CSARSSSGARYNEQFF. CDR3 sequence (DNA): TGCAGTGCTAGATCTTCTAGCGGGGCTCGGTACAATGAGCAGTTCTTC.

On this clonotype itself: A much larger clone lies one base from this, so it may be a read error. The CDR3 coding sequence is TGTGCCAGCAGTTACTCGGGTCCGGCGGCAGGGGGTGCGGGATCGGCACACGAGCAGTACTTC. It codes for CASSYSGPAAGGAGSAHEQYF. The chain links TRBV6-2 or TRBV6-3 to TRBJ2-5, with D perhaps matching TRBD1 (7 bases). The J call could be wrong; TRBJ2-7 is a better fit for the DNA end. The CDR3 has 21 amino acids. The germline CDR1 and CDR2 sequences are MNHEY and SVGEGT.

This clonotype was recorded a few times. CDR3 bases: TGCAGTGCTAGGGGAGTCGTACAGGGTTCCGACACTGAAGCTTTCTTT. As protein: CSARGVVQGSDTEAFF. This chain joins TRBV20-1 and TRBJ1-1; tentatively, D is TRBD1 (6 bases). Germline lookup yields CDR1 DFQATT and CDR2 SNEGSKA (reference sequence). This CDR3 has 16 amino acids. The V end lost 3 bases, the J end lost 3 bases, and 20 bases lay between the germline ends.

The chain combines TRBV18 with TRBJ2-1; TRBD2 agrees at 11 bases. Germline V gives CDR1 KGHSH, CDR2 LQKENI. With V trimmed by 6 bases and J by 5 bases, 6 bases remained unmatched. The CDR3 sequence is 15 residues long. The CDR3 sequence: CASSELAGVDNEQFF. The CDR3 region has the DNA TGTGCCAGCTCCGAACTAGCGGGGGTAGACAATGAGCAGTTCTTC.

The chain uses TRBV20-1 and TRBJ2-7; no reliable D call. The CDR3 runs to 10 residues. Per the germline V gene, CDR1 is DFQATT and CDR2 is SNEGSKA (reference sequence). V lost 6 bases and J 6 bases, leaving 9 bases between the germline ends. The CDR3: CSAPFVEQYF. The CDR3 DNA is TGCAGTGCCCCCTTTGTCGAGCAGTACTTC.

The V gene is TRBV2, the J gene TRBJ2-1; 10 nucleotides align to TRBD1. Germline V gene data show CDR1 as SNHLY and CDR2 as FYNNEI. V was clipped by 6 bases and J by 6 bases; unmatched bases: 2. The CDR3 extends over 13 amino acids. CDR3 loop: CASRRDRGNEQFF. CDR3 nucleotide sequence: TGTGCCAGCAGACGGGACAGGGGCAATGAGCAGTTCTTC.

The count of this clonotype is one. The chain joins TRBV5-1 to TRBJ2-5, with D hard to call. The CDR3 has 13 amino acids. The V end was cut by 5 bases, the J end by 4 bases, with 12 bases between. Germline V CDR1 and CDR2: SGHRS, YFSETQ. CDR3 sequence: CASSPAIGETQYF. In DNA form, the CDR3 reads TGCGCCAGCAGTCCAGCCATTGGAGAGACCCAGTACTTC.

This clonotype appeared a few times. The chain links TRBV5-1 to TRBJ2-1; D not resolved. CDR1 and CDR2 (germline): SGHRS, YFSETQ. V gave up 3 bases and J gave up 5 bases, with 9 bases separating them. The CDR3 is 13 residues long. CDR3 protein: CASSWTHDNEQFF. CDR3 DNA sequence: TGCGCCAGCAGCTGGACCCACGACAATGAGCAGTTCTTC.

This clonotype was counted between two and nine times. V and J are TRBV20-1 and TRBJ2-2; tentative D call: TRBD2 (5 bases). The V end lost 3 bases, the J end lost 0 bases, and 14 bases lay between the germline ends. This CDR3 region has 16 residues. Germline CDR1 reads DFQATT; CDR2 reads SNEGSKA (reference sequence). The CDR3 here is CSASLGSGANTGELFF. The CDR3 DNA reads TGCAGTGCTAGCCTAGGGAGCGGAGCGAACACCGGGGAGCTGTTTTTT.

The V gene is TRBV27, the J gene TRBJ2-3; 13 bases line up with TRBD2. V was clipped by 5 bases and J by 0 bases; unmatched bases: 17. CDR3 length: 21 amino acids. Germline V lookup: CDR1 MNHEY, CDR2 SMNVEV (reference sequence). CDR3 sequence: CASSLMPPSSLAGGSTDTQYF. The CDR3 bases are TGTGCCAGCAGTCTCATGCCACCCAGTTCACTAGCGGGAGGGAGCACAGATACGCAGTATTTT.

This clonotype has more than one count but fewer than ten. The chain combines TRBV27 with TRBJ1-5; D unclear. Deletions cut 8 bases from V and 6 bases from J, with 8 bases between. This CDR3 comprises 11 residues. Germline CDR1 and CDR2: MNHEY and SMNVEV (reference sequence). CDR3 sequence reads: CASGYSQPQHF. Written as DNA, the CDR3 is TGTGCCAGCGGGTACAGTCAGCCCCAGCATTTT.

This clonotype was seen a few times. The chain has TRBV7-6 and TRBJ2-1; maybe TRBD1 (8 bases). The ends were cut back, 5 bases at V and 8 bases at J, with 22 bases in the middle. The CDR3 is 16 amino acids. Looked up from germline, CDR1 is SGHVS and CDR2 is FNYEAQ. In nucleotides, the CDR3 is TGTGCCAGCAGCCCCGACGCCCACAGGGGGAGGGATGAGCAGTTCTTC. Translated, it gives CASSPDAHRGRDEQFF.

The chain couples TRBV11-2 to TRBJ2-7, with 10 bases matching TRBD2. CDR3 length: 17 amino acids. CDR1 and CDR2 from the germline V gene are SGHAT and FQNNGV. V shed 5 bases, J shed 2 bases, and the junction held 12 bases outside the gene matches. The DNA for the CDR3 is TGTGCCAGCAGCATACGCCCGTCTAGCGGGGGACCCTACGAGCAGTACTTC. Translating it yields CASSIRPSSGGPYEQYF.

The chain carries TRBV20-1 and TRBJ2-5, with 7 bases identical to TRBD2. The CDR3 runs to 14 residues. J gave up 7 bases and V 0 bases, and 8 bases lay outside the gene matches. Germline CDR1 and CDR2: DFQATT and SNEGSKA (reference sequence). The CDR3 region has the DNA TGCAGTGCTAGAGATTCCCGGCGCGGGGGGACCCAGTACTTC. It specifies CSARDSRRGGTQYF.